Following are 28 T cell receptor beta chains from one sample sequenced in a study of OX40 agonist ivuxolimab in advanced cancers. Method: immunoSEQ multiplex PCR; TCRdb's copy keeps in-frame clones and lacks some. The sample contains around 60,000 clones, 84% of which appear only once. This specimen was CD4+ or CD8+ T cells sorted from blood, taken in a trial of the OX40 agonist ivuxolimab. The receptor set was obtained from an adult with an advanced solid tumor such as melanoma, head and neck, liver or kidney cancer.

The chain links TRBV19 to TRBJ1-5, with D hard to call. V was pared by 4 bases and J by 0 bases, with 13 bases between. In germline, CDR1 is LNHDA, CDR2 SQIVND (reference sequence). The CDR3 contains 16 residues. The CDR3 sequence: CASSTRRVNSNQPQHF. As DNA, the CDR3 is TGTGCCAGTAGTACCCGGCGTGTAAATAGCAATCAGCCCCAGCATTTT.

This chain uses TRBV5-8 with TRBJ1-5; D ambiguous. The length of the CDR3 is 15 residues. V lost 4 bases to trimming and J lost 7 bases, with 18 bases between them. Germline CDR1 SGHTS, CDR2 YDEGEE. CDR3 residues: CASSRLRSEGQPQHF. DNA for the CDR3: TGTGCCAGCAGCCGCTTGCGTTCTGAAGGCCAGCCCCAGCATTTT.

The table lists this clone with a few counts. J is TRBJ2-2 and V is TRBV7-9; D may be TRBD1 or TRBD2 (5 bases each). CDR1 SEHNR and CDR2 FQNEAQ come from the germline V gene (reference sequence). Between the trimmed V and J ends, which lost 0 bases and 4 bases, there was a span of 9 bases. The CDR3 loop spans 15 amino acids. The CDR3 bases are TGTGCCAGCAGCTTAGCGCTCGGGGCCACCGGGGAGCTGTTTTTT. Its translation is CASSLALGATGELFF.

J is TRBJ1-2 and V is TRBV6-5, with 7 nucleotides matching TRBD1. This CDR3 has 13 residues. CDR1 and CDR2 (germline): MNHEY, SVGAGI. J gave up 6 bases and V 7 bases, and 8 bases lay outside the gene matches. CDR3 DNA: TGTGCCAGCACCCAGACAGGGAGGGATGGCTACACCTTC. It encodes CASTQTGRDGYTF.

The rearrangement links TRBV5-5 to TRBJ2-2; 9 bases agree with TRBD1. The CDR3 contains 15 residues. Germline lookup yields CDR1 SGHKS and CDR2 YYEKEE (reference sequence). After removal of 5 bases from V and 5 bases from J, the junction contained 7 bases not matched to a gene. This chain's CDR3 is CASSYGQGWTGELFF. The CDR3 DNA sequence: TGTGCCAGCAGTTATGGACAGGGGTGGACCGGGGAGCTGTTTTTT.

The genes are TRBV14 and TRBJ2-5; D call uncertain. Trimming removed 3 bases at V and 6 bases at J, with 8 bases between. Germline V CDR1 and CDR2: SGHDN, FVKESK. The CDR3 length is 12 residues. The CDR3 loop reads CASSQIAQTQYF. DNA for the CDR3: TGTGCCAGCAGCCAGATCGCCCAGACCCAGTACTTC. The whole variable domain, filled in from reference TRBV14 and TRBJ2-5, reads EAGVTQFPSHSVIEKGQTVTLRCDPISGHDNLYWYRRVMGKEIKFLLHFVKESKQDESGMPNNRFLAERTGGTYSTLKVQPAELEDSGVYFCASSQIAQTQYFGPGTRLLVL.

This CDR3 is CASAPDPNEQFF. CDR3 bases: TGTGCCTCTGCCCCAGATCCCAATGAGCAGTTCTTC. This chain uses TRBV10-3 with TRBJ2-1; D is unclear. Trimming left V 11 bases short and J 6 bases short, with 14 bases between. Germline V gene lookup returns CDR1 ENHRY and CDR2 SYGVKD. The CDR3 length is 12 residues.

This sequence joins TRBV18 and TRBJ2-2; 8 positions agree with TRBD2. The germline CDR1 and CDR2 sequences are KGHSH and LQKENI. Trimming cost V 4 bases and J 4 bases; bases outside gene matches: 5. There are 15 residues in the CDR3. This CDR3 is CASSRERGITGELFF. As DNA, the CDR3 is TGTGCCAGCTCACGGGAGCGGGGGATCACCGGGGAGCTGTTTTTT.

This clone showed up just a few times. The chain employs TRBV5-4 and TRBJ2-2, with D unresolved. CDR3 length equals 16 residues. V gave up 2 bases and J gave up 0 bases, with 11 bases separating them. The germline V gene has CDR1 SGHNT and CDR2 YYREEE (reference sequence). CDR3 nucleotide sequence: TGTGCCAGCAGCTTTCGAGGTGGCGCGAACACCGGGGAGCTGTTTTTT. It specifies CASSFRGGANTGELFF. The full variable domain, completed using reference TRBV5-4 and TRBJ2-2, is ETGVTQSPTHLIKTRGQQVTLRCSSQSGHNTVSWYQQALGQGPQFIFQYYREEENGRGNFPPRFSGLQFPNYSSELNVNALELDDSALYLCASSFRGGANTGELFFGEGSRLTVL.

V and J are TRBV5-1 and TRBJ2-7; D is ambiguous. Germline V CDR1 and CDR2: SGHRS, YFSETQ. V shed 0 bases and J shed 2 bases, with 15 bases lying between them. The CDR3 extends over 16 amino acids. This chain's CDR3 is CASSLDYGGQPYEQYF. The DNA of the CDR3 is TGCGCCAGCAGCTTGGATTACGGTGGCCAGCCCTACGAGCAGTACTTC.

This chain connects TRBV6-5 to TRBJ2-3, with TRBD2 matching over 7 bases. The CDR3 length is 15 residues. The germline gives CDR1 MNHEY, CDR2 SVGAGI. J gave up 5 bases and V 0 bases, and 5 bases lay outside the gene matches. In DNA form, the CDR3 reads TGTGCCAGCAGTTACTCTGCTAGCGGAAGAGATACGCAGTATTTT. It codes for CASSYSASGRDTQYF.

In its sample, this clone was seen once. The chain recombines TRBV21-1 with TRBJ1-2. TRBV21-1 is designated a pseudogene. The length of the CDR3 is 19 residues. CDR3 sequence (DNA): TGTGCCAGCAGCAAAGTAGGGCAGGATGATTTCGGAGCTAACTATGGCTACACCTTC. Translating it yields CASSKVGQDDFGANYGYTF.

The chain uses TRBV28 and TRBJ1-4; the D is unclear. V was clipped by 1 base and J by 8 bases, with 11 bases between them. CDR1 MDHEN and CDR2 SYDVKM come from the germline V gene. The CDR3 length is 14 residues. DNA for the CDR3: TGTGCCAGCAGTTTATCACAGTTGGGAGAAAAACTGTTTTTT. Translating gives CASSLSQLGEKLFF.

The CDR3, as DNA: TGTGCCAGCAGAGAGGCAGGGGGCGGCGAGCAGTACTTC. Amino acids: CASREAGGGEQYF. This sequence joins TRBV28 and TRBJ2-7, with 8 bases identical to TRBD1. The CDR3 covers 13 residues. CDR1 and CDR2 from the germline V gene are MDHEN and SYDVKM. J was trimmed by 6 bases and V by 6 bases; bases with no gene match: 7.

The chain employs TRBV6-1 and TRBJ2-5, with 7 bases that match TRBD1. The germline gives CDR1 MNHNS, CDR2 SASEGT. CDR3 length: 13 residues. Trimming removed 6 bases from V and 5 bases from J; junction bases left unmatched: 6. Here the CDR3 DNA reads TGTGCCAGCAGAGACAGGGTATGGGAGACCCAGTACTTC. Encoded protein: CASRDRVWETQYF.

The gene calls are TRBV5-1 and TRBJ1-1; D unresolved. CDR1 and CDR2 from the germline V gene are SGHRS and YFSETQ. Trimming removed 8 bases from V and 0 bases from J, with 14 bases in between. This CDR3 spans 14 amino acids. In DNA, the CDR3 is TGCGCCAGTAAGGTGGGGATTATGAACACTGAAGCTTTCTTT. It is translated as CASKVGIMNTEAFF.

The chain has TRBV7-2 and TRBJ2-1, with D perhaps TRBD1 (6 bases). CDR3 length: 13 amino acids. Germline V gives CDR1 SGHTA, CDR2 FQGNSA. V was pared by 5 bases and J by 8 bases, with 13 bases between. The CDR3 coding sequence is TGTGCCAGCAGCCTACTGGGGGCTGATGAGCAGTTCTTC. Encoded protein: CASSLLGADEQFF.

This chain connects TRBV18 to TRBJ2-3, with D perhaps assigned TRBD1 or TRBD2 (5 bases each). The CDR3 loop spans 15 amino acids. Trimming pared 4 bases from V and 8 bases from J, leaving 19 bases between. CDR1 is KGHSH, CDR2 LQKENI, per germline. This CDR3 reads CASSLNGAHGGTQYF. CDR3 DNA sequence: TGTGCCAGCTCACTCAACGGGGCACATGGAGGTACGCAGTATTTT.

This clone was seen a few times. This rearrangement joins TRBV7-9 to TRBJ1-1; no reliable D call. Germline V gene sequence: CDR1 SEHNR, CDR2 FQNEAQ (reference sequence). CDR3 length: 14 amino acids. V was pared by 5 bases and J by 3 bases, with 13 bases between. CDR3 region: CASSQSRADTEAFF. The DNA for the CDR3 is TGTGCCAGCAGCCAATCAAGGGCGGACACTGAAGCTTTCTTT.

The chain has TRBV19 and TRBJ1-5, with D unresolved. The CDR3 sequence is 14 residues long. Between the trimmed V and J ends, which lost 1 base and 8 bases, there was a span of 12 bases. The germline CDR1 and CDR2 sequences are LNHDA and SQIVND (reference sequence). The CDR3 region has the DNA TGTGCCAGTAGTATAGCTGTTCCCGAGGAGCCCCAGCATTTT. This codes for CASSIAVPEEPQHF.

The chain combines TRBV7-9 with TRBJ1-1; D gene uncertain. CDR1 SEHNR and CDR2 FQNEAQ come from the germline V gene (reference sequence). The CDR3 spans 15 residues. The V and J ends lost 5 bases and 4 bases respectively, with 17 bases between them. CDR3 sequence (DNA): TGTGCCAGCAGCCCCGACCTGGGGTCCGGCACTGAAGCTTTCTTT. Translation: CASSPDLGSGTEAFF.

This clone occurred once. V usage is TRBV9 and J usage is TRBJ2-1; D remains ambiguous. From germline, CDR1 is SGDLS and CDR2 YYNGEE. V gave up 3 bases and J gave up 12 bases, with 16 bases separating them. This CDR3 spans 13 amino acids. This chain's CDR3 is CASSENEIAAQFF. As DNA, the CDR3 is TGTGCCAGCAGCGAAAACGAGATCGCGGCGCAGTTCTTC. Full variable domain (outside the CDR3, taken from reference TRBV9 and TRBJ2-1): DSGVTQTPKHLITATGQRVTLRCSPRSGDLSVYWYQQSLDQGLQFLIQYYNGEERAKGNILERFSAQQFPDLHSELNLSSLELGDSALYFCASSENEIAAQFFGPGTRLTVL.

The V and J genes are TRBV27 and TRBJ1-4, with D hard to call. CDR1 MNHEY and CDR2 SMNVEV come from the germline V gene (reference sequence). The CDR3 consists of 13 residues. V dropped 5 bases and J dropped 8 bases, with 12 bases sitting between them. The DNA for the CDR3 is TGTGCCAGCAGTGGGATACAGAGGGAAAAACTGTTTTTT. It yields the protein CASSGIQREKLFF.

This chain uses TRBV7-2 with TRBJ2-1; 10 bases line up with TRBD2. The CDR3 runs 15 residues. With V trimmed by 4 bases and J by 4 bases, 4 bases remained unmatched. Germline values: CDR1 SGHTA, CDR2 FQGNSA. The CDR3 spells CASSYPGLAYNEQFF. The DNA for the CDR3 is TGTGCCAGCAGCTACCCGGGACTAGCGTACAATGAGCAGTTCTTC.

V usage is TRBV7-3 and J usage is TRBJ1-1; 7 bases line up with TRBD1. The V gene end was trimmed by 5 bases and the J gene end by 4 bases; junction bases not matched to a gene: 7. The V gene's germline CDR1 is SGHTA and CDR2 FQGTGA. CDR3 size: 14 residues. The CDR3 sequence: CASSSTGVGTEAFF. CDR3 sequence (DNA): TGTGCCAGCAGCAGTACAGGGGTGGGCACTGAAGCTTTCTTT. The full variable domain, completed using reference TRBV7-3 and TRBJ1-1, is GAGVSQTPSNKVTEKGKYVELRCDPISGHTALYWYRQSLGQGPEFLIYFQGTGAADDSGLPNDRFFAVRPEGSVSTLKIQRTERGDSAVYLCASSSTGVGTEAFFGQGTRLTVV.

The chain has TRBV7-9 and TRBJ2-1, with no clear D. The CDR3 totals 14 residues. The V gene lost 7 bases and the J gene lost 2 bases, with 12 bases spanning the gap. CDR1 and CDR2 from the germline V gene are SEHNR and FQNEAQ (reference sequence). In nucleotides, the CDR3 is TGTGCCAGCACCCCCTCCGGAGCCTACAATGAGCAGTTCTTC. It codes for CASTPSGAYNEQFF. The complete variable domain, with remaining parts taken from reference TRBV7-9 and TRBJ2-1, reads DTGVSQNPRHKITKRGQNVTFRCDPISEHNRLYWYRQTLGQGPEFLTYFQNEAQLEKSRLLSDRFSAERPKGSFSTLEIQRTEQGDSAMYLCASTPSGAYNEQFFGPGTRLTVL.

About this clone: Different DNA sequences within this sample yield the same CDR3. The chain joins TRBV29-1 to TRBJ1-1; possible D gene TRBD1, 5 bases. The V and J ends lost 6 bases and 0 bases respectively, with 14 bases between them. The CDR3 has 14 residues. Germline V gene data show CDR1 as SQVTM and CDR2 as ANQGSEA. The CDR3 sequence: CSVQGGGMNTEAFF. DNA of the CDR3: TGCAGCGTCCAAGGCGGGGGGATGAACACTGAAGCTTTCTTT.

V and J are TRBV29-1 and TRBJ2-1; a possible D gene is TRBD1 (6 bases). The germline V gene encodes CDR1 SQVTM and CDR2 ANQGSEA. Trimming removed 5 bases at V and 13 bases at J, with 15 bases between. The CDR3 runs to 11 residues. The CDR3 nucleotides are TGCAGCGTTATGACAGGATCCTCCCAGTTCTTC. It specifies CSVMTGSSQFF.